This passage covers 5 T cell receptor beta chains from one sample sequenced in a study of Ad26.COV2.S vaccination and SARS-CoV-2 variants (dated by TCRdb to about 2021). The treatment or condition label here, explained by the study, means: over 15 received Ad26.COV2.S at low or high dose, single or two shots; about five received placebo; per-sample allocation not given. For vaccine and placebo recipients, the sequenced repertoires came from samples collected on day 63 after the first injection. Receptors were amplified or captured by the immunoSEQ multiplex PCR assay. The immuneACCESS repertoire file appears here via TCRdb, limited to in-frame rearrangements. These files lack a portion of the clones; in checked studies, under half of the deficit traces to unresolved V genes, and the cause of the others is not known. The sample profile shows hundreds of thousands of clones; roughly 84% of them were found once. In total, the top ten clones hold roughly 3.2% of the sample.

The sample consisted of peripheral blood, taken in a trial of Ad26.COV2.S vaccine versus placebo. The origin of the receptors is a person aged 18-65 years who received the Ad26.COV2.S COVID-19 vaccine or a placebo.

The chain uses TRBV6-5 and TRBJ2-7; D may match TRBD1 or TRBD2 (7 bases each). The V gene lost 0 bases and the J gene lost 5 bases, with 14 bases spanning the gap. In germline, CDR1 is MNHEY, CDR2 SVGAGI. The CDR3 is made up of 15 amino acids. DNA for the CDR3: TGTGCCAGCAGTTACTCGGGCAGGGGGGGCAACGAGCAGTACTTC. Translation: CASSYSGRGGNEQYF.

The chain combines TRBV4-1 with TRBJ2-7; 15 nucleotides match TRBD2. V lost 7 bases to trimming and J lost 1 base; unmatched junction nucleotides: 2. The CDR3 runs to 15 residues. Germline loops: CDR1 MGHRA, CDR2 YSYEKL. The CDR3 sequence: CASKGLAGGSYEQYF. The CDR3 DNA reads TGCGCCAGCAAGGGACTAGCGGGGGGTTCCTACGAGCAGTACTTC.

V and J are TRBV5-6 and TRBJ2-1; D perhaps matches TRBD2 (6 bases). Trimming removed 0 bases from V and 3 bases from J, with 19 bases in between. This CDR3 has 18 residues. Per germline, CDR1 SGHDT and CDR2 YYEEEE. The CDR3 here is CASSLGLDPGISYNEQFF. The DNA of the CDR3 is TGTGCCAGCAGCTTGGGACTAGACCCTGGAATAAGCTACAATGAGCAGTTCTTC.

The chain employs TRBV6-4 and TRBJ2-1, with TRBD2 identical over 13 bases. CDR1 is MRHNA and CDR2 is SNTAGT in the germline V gene. Trimming took 6 bases from V and 10 from J; bases not matched to a gene: 9. The CDR3 has 15 residues. The DNA for the CDR3 is TGTGCCAGCAGCCCCACTAGCGGGGGGGCCGGGGAGCAGTTCTTC. Amino acid sequence: CASSPTSGGAGEQFF.

CDR3 protein: CASSRDPPSGANVLTF. The CDR3 bases are TGCGCCAGCAGCCGGGATCCTCCCTCTGGGGCCAACGTCCTGACTTTC. V gene TRBV4-3 combines with J gene TRBJ2-6; the D is unclear. The CDR3 totals 16 residues. V lost 4 bases to trimming and J lost 0 bases, with 10 bases between them. Germline V gene lookup returns CDR1 LGHNA and CDR2 YSLEER.